This T cell receptor beta chain comes out of a study of identical twins. This CDR3 has 15 residues. In germline, CDR1 is SNHLY, CDR2 FYNNEI. V shed 10 bases, J shed 4 bases, and the junction held 6 bases outside the gene matches. With template switching, a universal primer site was added, and the cDNA carried unique molecular identifiers. TCRdb called the 5' RACE reads again in MiXCR, with one record for every CDR3 protein. This sample has around 1.7 million distinct CDR3 sequences; around 33% occur once, and the top ten carry roughly 0.3%. The rearrangement uses TRBV2 and TRBJ2-2; 13 bases agree with TRBD2. The receptor comes from a newborn girl in good health. Sequencing used cord blood. The CDR3 is CANRLAGGLTGELFF. DNA for the CDR3: TGTGCCAACAGACTAGCGGGGGGCCTCACCGGGGAGCTGTTTTTT.